A selection of T cell receptor beta chains follows, all from one sample in a study of OX40 agonist ivuxolimab in advanced cancers. Generated by immunoSEQ multiplex PCR, the TCRdb table keeps only in-frame clones and is missing some. In the table there are over 85,000 clones, 70% to 85% of which are singletons. This sample comprised CD4+ or CD8+ T cells sorted from blood, obtained in a trial of the OX40 agonist ivuxolimab. These receptors were taken from an adult with an advanced solid tumor such as melanoma, head and neck, liver or kidney cancer. The CDR3 runs from the conserved cysteine through the conserved F or W. D genes are given only for firm matches. The size field is filled for only some rows; it gives once, few, many or a size class.

len: 16
abundance: NA
j_gene: TRBJ2-5
v_gene: TRBV7-2
d_gene: NA
CDR3nt: TGTGCCAGCAGCTTAGATCCCAGAGTAGGGAAAGAGACCCAGTACTTC
CDR3aa: CASSLDPRVGKETQYF

len: 14
abundance: NA
j_gene: TRBJ1-2
v_gene: TRBV6-5
d_gene: TRBD1
CDR3nt: TGTGCCAGCAGTCCGGGACAGCGTAACTATGGCTACACCTTC
CDR3aa: CASSPGQRNYGYTF

len: 18
abundance: NA
j_gene: TRBJ2-4
v_gene: TRBV11-2
d_gene: NA
CDR3nt: TGTGCCAGCAGCTTAGGAGTATCGGGGCCTCTAGCCAAAAACATTCAGTACTTC
CDR3aa: CASSLGVSGPLAKNIQYF

len: 14
abundance: NA
j_gene: TRBJ1-5
v_gene: TRBV5-8
d_gene: NA
CDR3nt: TGTGCCAGCAGCTTGAGAGGGGTGGATCAGCCCCAGCATTTT
CDR3aa: CASSLRGVDQPQHF

len: 15
abundance: few
j_gene: TRBJ1-3
v_gene: TRBV6-6
d_gene: NA
CDR3nt: TGTGCCACGTGCATAGACAGGAACTCTGGAAACACCATATATTTT
CDR3aa: CATCIDRNSGNTIYF

len: 16
abundance: NA
j_gene: TRBJ2-7
v_gene: TRBV11-2
d_gene: TRBD1
CDR3nt: TGTGCCAGCAGCTCCGTCCTTGGACAGGGGGCTTACGAGCAGTACTTC
CDR3aa: CASSSVLGQGAYEQYF

len: 14
abundance: NA
j_gene: TRBJ1-1
v_gene: TRBV7-2
d_gene: NA
CDR3nt: TGTGCCAGCAGCCCAGCGGGCAGTAGGGGTGAAGCTTTCTTT
CDR3aa: CASSPAGSRGEAFF

len: 17
abundance: NA
j_gene: TRBJ2-2
v_gene: TRBV5-4
d_gene: NA
CDR3nt: TGTGCCAGCAGCTTAGGGCTTATCCGTACCAACACCGGGGAGCTGTTTTTT
CDR3aa: CASSLGLIRTNTGELFF

len: 13
abundance: few
j_gene: TRBJ2-7
v_gene: TRBV19
d_gene: TRBD1
CDR3nt: TGTGCCAGTTCTCGGACAGGGACCTACGAGCAGTACTTC
CDR3aa: CASSRTGTYEQYF

len: 15
abundance: NA
j_gene: TRBJ1-5
v_gene: TRBV28
d_gene: TRBD1
CDR3nt: TGTGCCAGCAGTTTAAGGGGGCGAAGCAATCAGCCCCAGCATTTT
CDR3aa: CASSLRGRSNQPQHF

len: 14
abundance: NA
j_gene: TRBJ2-4
v_gene: TRBV6-6
d_gene: NA
CDR3nt: TGTGCCAGCCTCCCCGCGGGGAACAAAAACATTCAGTACTTC
CDR3aa: CASLPAGNKNIQYF

len: 18
abundance: NA
j_gene: TRBJ2-1
v_gene: TRBV7-6
d_gene: TRBD2
CDR3nt: TGTGCCAGCAGCCCTCGAGTAGCGGGGGCACGAACCTACAATGAGCAGTTCTTC
CDR3aa: CASSPRVAGARTYNEQFF

len: 14
abundance: NA
j_gene: TRBJ2-7
v_gene: TRBV5-6
d_gene: TRBD2
CDR3nt: TGTGCCAGCTGGACTAGCGGCCTTCCCCCCGAGCAGTACTTC
CDR3aa: CASWTSGLPPEQYF

len: 11
abundance: NA
j_gene: TRBJ2-3
v_gene: TRBV19
d_gene: NA
CDR3nt: TGTGCCAGTAGGATTAGCGATACGCAGTATTTT
CDR3aa: CASRISDTQYF

len: 14
abundance: NA
j_gene: TRBJ2-1
v_gene: TRBV10-3
d_gene: NA
CDR3nt: TGTGCCATCAGTGCGCGGGACGTACCGAGTGAGCAGTTCTTC
CDR3aa: CAISARDVPSEQFF

len: 13
abundance: NA
j_gene: TRBJ1-4
v_gene: TRBV6-5
d_gene: NA
CDR3nt: TGTGCCAGCAGGGGGCGCGGGAATGAAAAACTGTTTTTT
CDR3aa: CASRGRGNEKLFF

len: 14
abundance: NA
j_gene: TRBJ1-2
v_gene: TRBV28
d_gene: TRBD1
CDR3nt: TGTGCCAGCGGGACAGCGCCCTTATGGGACGGCTACACCTTC
CDR3aa: CASGTAPLWDGYTF

len: 14
abundance: once
j_gene: TRBJ2-4
v_gene: TRBV7-9
d_gene: NA
CDR3nt: TGTGCCAGCAGCTTAATGGGGCCTTGGGACATTCAGTACTTC
CDR3aa: CASSLMGPWDIQYF

len: 13
abundance: NA
j_gene: TRBJ1-5
v_gene: TRBV7-2
d_gene: NA
CDR3nt: TGTGCCAGCAGCTTAGATCAACATCAGCCCCAGCATTTT
CDR3aa: CASSLDQHQPQHF

len: 13
abundance: once
j_gene: TRBJ2-1
v_gene: TRBV6-6
d_gene: NA
CDR3nt: TGTGCCAGCAATGGACTGTTTTACAATGAGCAGTTCTTC
CDR3aa: CASNGLFYNEQFF

len: 15
abundance: NA
j_gene: TRBJ2-3
v_gene: TRBV11-1
d_gene: NA
CDR3nt: TGTGCCAGCAGCTTAGAGGCAGGCGGCACAGATACGCAGTATTTT
CDR3aa: CASSLEAGGTDTQYF

len: 15
abundance: NA
j_gene: TRBJ1-6
v_gene: TRBV7-2
d_gene: NA
CDR3nt: TGTGCCAGCAGCGCCCGGACAGCGGATAATTCACCCCTCCACTTT
CDR3aa: CASSARTADNSPLHF

len: 14
abundance: NA
j_gene: TRBJ1-4
v_gene: TRBV25-1
d_gene: NA
CDR3nt: TGTGCCAGCAGTGAGGGGGGCTTTAGGGAAAAACTGTTTTTT
CDR3aa: CASSEGGFREKLFF

len: 13
abundance: NA
j_gene: TRBJ1-1
v_gene: TRBV7-6
d_gene: NA
CDR3nt: TGTGCCAGCAGTCAACAGGGAAACACTGAAGCTTTCTTT
CDR3aa: CASSQQGNTEAFF

len: 11
abundance: NA
j_gene: TRBJ1-3
v_gene: TRBV2
d_gene: NA
CDR3nt: TGTGCCAGCAGTGAACGGGTCACCATATATTTT
CDR3aa: CASSERVTIYF

len: 16
abundance: NA
j_gene: TRBJ1-2
v_gene: TRBV4-1
d_gene: NA
CDR3nt: TGCGCCAGCAGCCAAGAGTCTCGGGGCAGAAACTATGGCTACACCTTC
CDR3aa: CASSQESRGRNYGYTF

len: 17
abundance: NA
j_gene: TRBJ1-3
v_gene: TRBV13
d_gene: TRBD1
CDR3nt: TGTGCCAGCAGTCGAACCGGGACAGCCACTCGTGGAAACACCATATATTTT
CDR3aa: CASSRTGTATRGNTIYF

len: 14
abundance: NA
j_gene: TRBJ2-2
v_gene: TRBV5-6
d_gene: NA
CDR3nt: TGTGCCAGCAGCTTGGGTCAGTTTACCGGGGAGCTGTTTTTT
CDR3aa: CASSLGQFTGELFF

len: 14
abundance: NA
j_gene: TRBJ2-7
v_gene: TRBV29-1
d_gene: TRBD2
CDR3nt: TGCAGCGTTGTTCGCGGGGGGTCCTTGGGCGAGCAGTACTTC
CDR3aa: CSVVRGGSLGEQYF

len: 14
abundance: once
j_gene: TRBJ1-1
v_gene: TRBV7-9
d_gene: TRBD1
CDR3nt: TGTGCCAGCAGCTCACAGGGGGCTATAACTGAAGCTTTCTTT
CDR3aa: CASSSQGAITEAFF

len: 12
abundance: NA
j_gene: TRBJ1-1
v_gene: TRBV27
d_gene: NA
CDR3nt: TGTGCCAGCAGTTTCCCGGGAGGGCTAGCTTTCTTT
CDR3aa: CASSFPGGLAFF

len: 15
abundance: NA
j_gene: TRBJ2-4
v_gene: TRBV28
d_gene: NA
CDR3nt: TGTGCCAGCAGTTTCGCCCCACAGCCCAAAAACATTCAGTACTTC
CDR3aa: CASSFAPQPKNIQYF

len: 17
abundance: few
j_gene: TRBJ2-6
v_gene: TRBV4-2
d_gene: TRBD1
CDR3nt: TGTGCCAGCAGCCGCGGGGACAGGAGCTCTGGGGCCAACGTCCTGACTTTC
CDR3aa: CASSRGDRSSGANVLTF

len: 15
abundance: NA
j_gene: TRBJ2-7
v_gene: TRBV18
d_gene: TRBD1
CDR3nt: TGTGCCAGCTCACCACTCGGGACAGGGGGCCACGAGCAGTACTTC
CDR3aa: CASSPLGTGGHEQYF

len: 13
abundance: once
j_gene: TRBJ1-1
v_gene: TRBV27
d_gene: TRBD1
CDR3nt: TGTGCCAGCAGCTCAGGACAGGGGCTTAAAGCTTTCTTT
CDR3aa: CASSSGQGLKAFF

len: 15
abundance: NA
j_gene: TRBJ1-5
v_gene: TRBV6-9
d_gene: NA
CDR3nt: TGTGCCAGCAGTTTAGGGGGAGAGGGCAATCAGCCCCAGCATTTT
CDR3aa: CASSLGGEGNQPQHF

len: 18
abundance: few
j_gene: TRBJ2-6
v_gene: TRBV19
d_gene: TRBD1
CDR3nt: TGTGCCAGTAGCCCGGGACAGGGTTCGGGCTCTGGGGCCAACGTCCTGACTTTC
CDR3aa: CASSPGQGSGSGANVLTF

len: 14
abundance: NA
j_gene: TRBJ2-7
v_gene: TRBV23-1
d_gene: NA
CDR3nt: TGCGCCAGCAGTCAATTTTGGCATTACCGGGAGCAGTACTTC
CDR3aa: CASSQFWHYREQYF

len: 13
abundance: NA
j_gene: TRBJ1-1
v_gene: TRBV9
d_gene: NA
CDR3nt: TGTGCCAGCAGCGTAGCTGGGGAGACTGAAGCTTTCTTT
CDR3aa: CASSVAGETEAFF

len: 16
abundance: NA
j_gene: TRBJ1-6
v_gene: TRBV7-9
d_gene: NA
CDR3nt: TGTGCCAGCAGCTTTAGGGAGCCAACATATAATTCACCCCTCCACTTT
CDR3aa: CASSFREPTYNSPLHF

len: 16
abundance: NA
j_gene: TRBJ1-4
v_gene: TRBV4-1
d_gene: NA
CDR3nt: TGCGCCAGCAGCCAAGAGTCCGGGTCAACTAATGAAAAACTGTTTTTT
CDR3aa: CASSQESGSTNEKLFF

len: 15
abundance: NA
j_gene: TRBJ1-2
v_gene: TRBV7-3
d_gene: NA
CDR3nt: TGTGCCAGCAGCCCAGGAGGAGGGGGGGCCTATGGCTACACCTTC
CDR3aa: CASSPGGGGAYGYTF

len: 17
abundance: NA
j_gene: TRBJ2-3
v_gene: TRBV28
d_gene: NA
CDR3nt: TGTGCCAGCAGTTCCCTCGTCCGGGACGGCACCACAGATACGCAGTATTTT
CDR3aa: CASSSLVRDGTTDTQYF

len: 14
abundance: NA
j_gene: TRBJ2-3
v_gene: TRBV7-8
d_gene: NA
CDR3nt: TGTGCCAGCAACCAGGGTGGTTCACTTGATACGCAGTATTTT
CDR3aa: CASNQGGSLDTQYF

len: 14
abundance: NA
j_gene: TRBJ1-2
v_gene: TRBV6-6
d_gene: NA
CDR3nt: TGTGCCAGCAGTTACTTTGGGGTAGGCTATGGCTACACCTTC
CDR3aa: CASSYFGVGYGYTF